Following are 13 T cell receptor beta chains from one sample sequenced in a study of CD8 T cells in ankylosing spondylitis. TCRdb analysed the 5' RACE reads with MiXCR anew, one entry per CDR3 protein. Of roughly 180,000 distinct CDR3 sequences listed, over 10% were seen once; the top ten hold roughly 9.6%. Sample: blood, either unsorted or a sorted T cell fraction (not recorded which). All receptors come from a female donor with ankylosing spondylitis or in good health (not recorded which).

This chain joins TRBV20-1 and TRBJ2-7; the D is unclear. Trimming stripped 1 base from V and 3 bases from J, with 7 bases between. The CDR3 contains 12 residues. Per germline, CDR1 DFQATT and CDR2 SNEGSKA (reference sequence). In nucleotides, the CDR3 is TGCAGTGCTAGAGCGAAGGGCTACGAGCAGTACTTC. Encoded protein: CSARAKGYEQYF.

Ten or more counts support this clonotype. This chain connects TRBV6-2 or TRBV6-3 to TRBJ1-5, with D hard to call. Germline V gene sequence: CDR1 MNHEY, CDR2 SVGEGT. Trimming took off 2 bases at V and 4 bases at J, with 15 bases between the two ends. There are 16 residues in the CDR3. The CDR3 is CASSYVGLDGNQPQHF. Here the CDR3 DNA reads TGTGCCAGCAGTTACGTCGGACTCGACGGTAATCAGCCCCAGCATTTT.

The gene calls are TRBV19 and TRBJ1-5; 8 bases align to TRBD1. Germline V gives CDR1 LNHDA, CDR2 SQIVND (reference sequence). V gave up 4 bases and J gave up 5 bases; unmatched junction bases: 7. CDR3 length equals 15 residues. In DNA form, the CDR3 reads TGTGCCAGTAGTACCCGGACAGGGCAAGATCAGCCCCAGCATTTT. Amino acids: CASSTRTGQDQPQHF.

This clonotype was seen repeatedly, ten times or more. V usage is TRBV5-1 and J usage is TRBJ2-1, with 7 bases lining up with TRBD2. The CDR3 is 15 residues long. Germline values: CDR1 SGHRS, CDR2 YFSETQ. V shed 6 bases, J shed 2 bases, and the junction held 8 bases outside the gene matches. The CDR3 bases are TGCGCCAGCACCCCGATCGCGGGAGCCTACAATGAGCAGTTCTTC. Encoded protein: CASTPIAGAYNEQFF.

The sample holds many counts of this clonotype. The chain recombines TRBV7-2 with TRBJ2-7; D is uncertain. The CDR3 is 11 amino acids. The V gene's germline CDR1 is SGHTA and CDR2 FQGNSA. The germline V and J ends were trimmed by 6 bases and 5 bases, with 8 bases remaining between them. The CDR3 reads CASSYTDEQYF. Written as DNA, the CDR3 is TGTGCCAGCAGTTACACTGACGAGCAGTACTTC.

This clonotype was seen at least ten times. This chain joins TRBV7-8 and TRBJ2-5; the D gene is possibly TRBD2 (5 bases). The CDR3 length is 15 residues. Per the germline V gene, CDR1 is SGHVS and CDR2 is FQNEAQ. V lost 3 bases and J 5 bases, leaving 16 bases between the germline ends. The CDR3 region has the DNA TGTGCCAGCAGCTTTCCGGGTCCAGCGGAGGAGACCCAGTACTTC. This encodes CASSFPGPAEETQYF.

This clonotype was detected only a few times. V usage is TRBV19 and J usage is TRBJ2-1, with D tentatively TRBD1 (5 bases). Deletions cut 3 bases from V and 0 bases from J, with 6 bases between. CDR1 LNHDA and CDR2 SQIVND come from the germline V gene (reference sequence). The CDR3 has 14 amino acids. CDR3: CASSIQGSYNEQFF. The CDR3 region has the DNA TGTGCCAGTAGTATTCAGGGCTCCTACAATGAGCAGTTCTTC.

Ten or more counts support this clonotype. The chain is built from TRBV6-1 and TRBJ1-5, with 9 nucleotides matching TRBD1. Germline CDR1 reads MNHNS; CDR2 reads SASEGT. V was clipped by 10 bases and J by 4 bases; unmatched bases: 11. The CDR3 runs 15 residues. The CDR3 DNA is TGTGCCACCCAAAAAGGGACAGGGACGAATCAGCCCCAGCATTTT. It specifies CATQKGTGTNQPQHF.

The chain employs TRBV7-2 and TRBJ1-1; 7 bases agree with TRBD1. This CDR3 is built from 14 residues. Germline-derived CDR1 and CDR2 are SGHTA and FQGNSA. The J segment lost 0 bases and the V segment lost 5 bases, leaving 3 bases of the junction unmatched. Here the CDR3 DNA reads TGTGCCAGCAGCGCGGGACAGTTGAACACTGAAGCTTTCTTT. Its translation is CASSAGQLNTEAFF.

This clonotype was observed many times. The V call is TRBV29-1, the J call TRBJ2-5, with TRBD2 matching over 10 bases. The germline V gene encodes CDR1 SQVTM and CDR2 ANQGSEA. Germline trimming cut 6 bases from V and 4 bases from J; bases unmatched to any gene: 8. This CDR3 region has 14 residues. The DNA for the CDR3 is TGCAGCGTGAATGGACTAGCGGAGGCAGAGACCCAGTACTTC. Amino acids: CSVNGLAEAETQYF.

The J gene is TRBJ2-4, the V gene TRBV5-6; a possible D gene is TRBD2 (5 bases). In germline, CDR1 is SGHDT, CDR2 YYEEEE. This CDR3 is 12 amino acids long. V lost 4 bases and J 6 bases, leaving 8 bases between the germline ends. CDR3 nucleotide sequence: TGTGCCAGCAGCATTGAGGGAAACATTCAGTACTTC. Amino acid sequence: CASSIEGNIQYF.

At least ten counts were recorded for this clonotype. The gene calls are TRBV12-3 or TRBV12-4 and TRBJ1-1, with 7 bases identical to TRBD1. CDR3 length: 14 residues. With 6 bases clipped from V and 3 bases from J, the junction kept 7 bases outside the gene matches. CDR3 in amino acids: CASSDRELHTEAFF. In DNA form, the CDR3 reads TGTGCCAGCAGCGACAGGGAACTACACACTGAAGCTTTCTTT.

Details on this clonotype: Germline is not matched at one junction end, which may reflect a read error. The genes are TRBV7-8 and TRBJ2-7; 7 nucleotides agree with TRBD1. Germline CDR1 SGHVS, CDR2 FQNEAQ. This CDR3 is built from 12 residues. The CDR3 nucleotides read TGTGCCAGCGGCTTAGTGCCGGGACAGCTAACATTC. This gives the protein CASGLVPGQLTF.